This passage covers 10 T cell receptor beta chains from one sample sequenced in a study of graft-versus-host responses after intestinal transplantation. Only in-frame clones appear in the TCRdb table, and some are missing; sequencing was by immunoSEQ multiplex PCR. The repertoire holds some 14,000 clones, with approximately 33% as singletons. The sample consisted of alloreactive CD4+ T cells from a mixed lymphocyte reaction culture, taken before intestinal transplant. Subset noted: CFSE-low proliferating T cells sorted from approximately 6-day pre-transplant mixed lymphocyte reaction (GvH or HvG direction). These TCRs come from a human patient who received an intestinal transplant.

Judged by abundance, this clone is large. Different DNA sequences within this sample yield the same CDR3. This chain uses TRBV27 with TRBJ1-4; no definite D call. V lost 1 base and J lost 0, with 6 bases in between. Germline CDR1 reads MNHEY; CDR2 reads SMNVEV (reference sequence). The CDR3 is 15 residues long. CDR3 loop: CASSLFLATNEKLFF. The CDR3 DNA is TGTGCCAGCAGTTTATTTCTGGCAACTAATGAAAAACTGTTTTTT.

The V call is TRBV2, the J call TRBJ2-7, with 10 nucleotides matching TRBD2. Unmatched junction bases numbered 4, after V lost 1 base and J lost 7 bases. The CDR3 is 14 amino acids. Germline CDR1 SNHLY, CDR2 FYNNEI. The CDR3 loop is CASSEGSGRFEQYF. Here the CDR3 DNA reads TGTGCCAGCAGTGAAGGTAGCGGGAGGTTTGAGCAGTACTTC.

This chain joins TRBV5-6 and TRBJ2-5; D is unresolved. Germline assignment: CDR1 SGHDT and CDR2 YYEEEE. The CDR3 sequence is 11 residues long. V was pared by 3 bases and J by 4 bases, with 4 bases between. The CDR3 loop is CASSYAETQYF. The DNA of the CDR3 is TGTGCCAGCAGCTACGCAGAGACCCAGTACTTC.

The V gene is TRBV4-1, the J gene TRBJ1-1, with D uncertain. Looked up from germline, CDR1 is MGHRA and CDR2 is YSYEKL. Trimming left V 7 bases short and J 1 base short, with 13 bases between. This CDR3 comprises 14 residues. The CDR3 bases are TGCGCCAGCATCGGACGGAAGGAGAACACTGAAGCTTTCTTT. Protein sequence: CASIGRKENTEAFF.

The chain uses TRBV15 and TRBJ1-1, with unresolved D. There are 16 residues in the CDR3. With 1 base removed from V and 0 bases from J, the gap between germline ends came to 12 bases. Germline V lookup: CDR1 LNHNV, CDR2 YYDKDF (reference sequence). CDR3 DNA sequence: TGTGCCACCAGCAGAGGACTCTTCGGGATGAACACTGAAGCTTTCTTT. Encoded protein: CATSRGLFGMNTEAFF.

This clone was detected only once. This chain uses TRBV5-1 with TRBJ2-4; possible D gene TRBD1, 8 bases. This CDR3 is 13 amino acids long. With 0 bases removed from V and 9 bases from J, the gap between germline ends came to 10 bases. CDR1 is SGHRS, CDR2 YFSETQ, per germline. The CDR3 here is CASSLDRGGIQYF. The CDR3 DNA reads TGCGCCAGCAGCTTGGACAGGGGGGGCATTCAGTACTTC.

On this clone: The junction does not match germline at one end; this may be a read error. This sequence joins TRBV6-1 and TRBJ1-2; TRBD1 matches at 7 bases. CDR3 length: 13 amino acids. Germline CDR1 reads MNHNS; CDR2 reads SASEGT. Here the CDR3 DNA reads TGTGCCAGCAGTGAACGGACAGGCGACAAGTTTTCCTTC. Translation gives CASSERTGDKFSF.

The chain recombines TRBV5-4 with TRBJ1-1; no clear D. CDR1 is SGHNT and CDR2 is YYREEE in the germline V gene (reference sequence). CDR3 size: 13 residues. The V and J ends lost 4 bases and 7 bases respectively, with 14 bases between them. CDR3: CASSRGWGDEAFF. The CDR3 nucleotides are TGTGCCAGCAGCCGAGGGTGGGGAGATGAAGCTTTCTTT.

The rearrangement uses TRBV5-1 and TRBJ2-7; possible D gene TRBD1, 5 bases. Trimming left V 1 base short and J 0 bases short, with 14 bases between. The germline CDR1 and CDR2 sequences are SGHRS and YFSETQ. This CDR3 has 16 residues. CDR3 sequence: CASSLMTATFSYEQYF. The CDR3 DNA is TGCGCCAGCAGCTTGATGACAGCGACCTTCTCCTACGAGCAGTACTTC.

This clone was seen only a few times. The chain recombines TRBV19 with TRBJ1-2; D call uncertain. The germline CDR1 and CDR2 sequences are LNHDA and SQIVND (reference sequence). Trimming cost V 1 base and J 8 bases, with 14 bases left between them. The CDR3 consists of 14 residues. The CDR3 protein is CASSIARGLGGYTF. CDR3 coding DNA: TGTGCCAGTAGTATAGCCAGAGGCCTAGGGGGCTACACCTTC.